Listed below are T cell receptor beta chains from one sample, sequenced in a study of CD8+ T cells in alopecia areata. Produced via immunoSEQ multiplex PCR; TCRdb's table is partial and in-frame only. The sample holds about 69,000 clones; approximately 58% are singletons and the top ten take around a sixth. Source: CD8+ T cells sorted from blood, taken at week 0. Receptors were obtained from a human donor with alopecia areata. CDR3s include the opening cysteine and the closing phenylalanine or tryptophan. The order of the fields is V gene, J gene, CDR3 length, D gene, clone size, CDR3 protein, CDR3 DNA. A D gene is named only where the DNA matches it firmly. Expanded clones are given a class, and other clones once, few, many or no size at all.

V: TRBV29-1; J: TRBJ2-1; length: 16; D: .; size: .; CDR3: CSVDRRGRLEDNEQFF; DNA: TGCAGCGTTGACCGGAGGGGGCGTTTAGAAGACAATGAGCAGTTCTTC
V: TRBV29-1; J: TRBJ2-2; length: 11; D: .; size: .; CDR3: CSGINTGELFF; DNA: TGCAGCGGGATAAACACCGGGGAGCTGTTTTTT
V: TRBV5-1; J: TRBJ2-5; length: 17; D: TRBD1; size: few; CDR3: CASAPARDRVLQETQYF; DNA: TGCGCCAGCGCCCCCGCGCGGGACAGGGTGTTGCAAGAGACCCAGTACTTC
V: TRBV30; J: TRBJ2-5; length: 16; D: .; size: .; CDR3: CACLYERTLYPETQYF; DNA: TGTGCCTGCCTCTACGAGAGGACTCTCTACCCAGAGACCCAGTACTTC
V: TRBV5-6; J: TRBJ2-2; length: 14; D: .; size: few; CDR3: CASSTTGITGELFF; DNA: TGTGCCAGCAGCACAACAGGGATCACCGGGGAGCTGTTTTTT
V: TRBV7-2; J: TRBJ1-2; length: 15; D: TRBD1; size: few; CDR3: CASSPGGTGFFGYTF; DNA: TGTGCCAGCAGCCCCGGGGGGACAGGGTTTTTTGGCTACACCTTC
V: TRBV5-6; J: TRBJ2-1; length: 16; D: TRBD2; size: .; CDR3: CASLMLAGSSYNEQFF; DNA: TGTGCCAGCTTAATGCTAGCGGGGAGCTCCTACAATGAGCAGTTCTTC
V: TRBV30; J: TRBJ2-7; length: 12; D: TRBD2; size: .; CDR3: CAWRGLGYEQYF; DNA: TGTGCCTGGAGGGGACTAGGCTACGAGCAGTACTTC
V: TRBV10-3; J: TRBJ2-1; length: 17; D: TRBD2; size: .; CDR3: CAISESTSGGPVPEQFF; DNA: TGTGCCATCAGTGAGTCGACTAGCGGGGGCCCTGTTCCCGAGCAGTTCTTC
V: TRBV18; J: TRBJ1-6; length: 14; D: .; size: once; CDR3: CASSPGGISPPLHF; DNA: TGTGCCAGCTCACCGGGGGGGATTTCCCCACCCCTCCACTTT
V: TRBV9; J: TRBJ2-3; length: 15; D: .; size: .; CDR3: CASSVSTSSTDTQYF; DNA: TGTGCCAGCAGCGTTAGTACTTCTAGCACAGATACGCAGTATTTT
V: TRBV4-3; J: TRBJ1-1; length: 11; D: .; size: .; CDR3: CASSQGAGAFF; DNA: TGCGCCAGCAGCCAAGGGGCCGGAGCTTTCTTT
V: TRBV27; J: TRBJ2-7; length: 13; D: .; size: once; CDR3: CASSFPLGDEQYF; DNA: TGTGCCAGCAGTTTCCCCCTGGGAGACGAGCAGTACTTC
V: TRBV7-2; J: TRBJ1-6; length: 15; D: .; size: .; CDR3: CASSPTLAGNSPLHF; DNA: TGTGCCAGCAGCCCCACTTTAGCAGGGAATTCACCCCTCCACTTT